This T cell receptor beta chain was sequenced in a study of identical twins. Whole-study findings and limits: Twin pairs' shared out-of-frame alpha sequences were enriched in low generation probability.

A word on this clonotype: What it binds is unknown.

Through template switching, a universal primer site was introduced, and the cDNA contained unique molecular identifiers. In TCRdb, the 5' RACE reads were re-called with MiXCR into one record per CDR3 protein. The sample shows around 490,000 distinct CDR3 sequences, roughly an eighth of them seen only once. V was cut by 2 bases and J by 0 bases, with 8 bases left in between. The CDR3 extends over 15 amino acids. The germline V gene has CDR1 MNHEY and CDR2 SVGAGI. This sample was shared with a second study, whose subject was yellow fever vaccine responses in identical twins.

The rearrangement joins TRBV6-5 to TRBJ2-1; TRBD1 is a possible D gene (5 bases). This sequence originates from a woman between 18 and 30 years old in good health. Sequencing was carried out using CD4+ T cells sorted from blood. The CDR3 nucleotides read TGTGCCAGCAGTTACCTAGACAGCTCCTACAATGAGCAGTTCTTC. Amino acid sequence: CASSYLDSSYNEQFF.